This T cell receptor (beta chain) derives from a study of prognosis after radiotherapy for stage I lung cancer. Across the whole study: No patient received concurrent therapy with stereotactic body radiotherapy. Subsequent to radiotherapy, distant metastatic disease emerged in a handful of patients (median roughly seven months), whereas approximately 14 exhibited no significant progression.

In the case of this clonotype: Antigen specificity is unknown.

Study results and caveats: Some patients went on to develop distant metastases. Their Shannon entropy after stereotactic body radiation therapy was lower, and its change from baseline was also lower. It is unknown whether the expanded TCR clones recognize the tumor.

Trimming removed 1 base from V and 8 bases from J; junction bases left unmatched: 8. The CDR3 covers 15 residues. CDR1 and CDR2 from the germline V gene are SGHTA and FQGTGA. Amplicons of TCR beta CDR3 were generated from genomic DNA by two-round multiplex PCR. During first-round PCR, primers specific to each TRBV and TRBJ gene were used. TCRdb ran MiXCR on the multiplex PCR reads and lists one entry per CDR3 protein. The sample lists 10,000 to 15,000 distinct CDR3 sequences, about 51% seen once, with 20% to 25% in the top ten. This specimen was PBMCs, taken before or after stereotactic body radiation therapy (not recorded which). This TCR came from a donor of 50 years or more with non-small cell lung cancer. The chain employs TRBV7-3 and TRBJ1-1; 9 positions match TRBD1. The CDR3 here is CASSLNPGQGNEAFF. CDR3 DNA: TGTGCCAGCAGCTTAAATCCGGGACAGGGCAACGAAGCTTTCTTT. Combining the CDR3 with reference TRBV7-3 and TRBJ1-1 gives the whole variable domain GAGVSQTPSNKVTEKGKYVELRCDPISGHTALYWYRQSLGQGPEFLIYFQGTGAADDSGLPNDRFFAVRPEGSVSTLKIQRTERGDSAVYLCASSLNPGQGNEAFFGQGTRLTVV.